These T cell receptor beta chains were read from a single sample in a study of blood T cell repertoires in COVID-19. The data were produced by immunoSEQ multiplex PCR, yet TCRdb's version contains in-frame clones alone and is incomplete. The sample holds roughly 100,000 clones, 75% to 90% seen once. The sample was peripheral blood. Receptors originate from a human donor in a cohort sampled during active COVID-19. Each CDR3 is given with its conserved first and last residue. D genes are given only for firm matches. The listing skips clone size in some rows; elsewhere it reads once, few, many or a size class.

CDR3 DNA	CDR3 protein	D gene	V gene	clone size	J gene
TGTGCCAGCAGCAGGACAGGGGCCCCAGCCGATAGAAACACCATATATTTT	CASSRTGAPADRNTIYF	TRBD1	TRBV7-2	-	TRBJ1-3
TGTGCCAGCAGTTCGGACAGGGGCGACGAGCAGTACTTC	CASSSDRGDEQYF	TRBD1	TRBV11-2	once	TRBJ2-7
TGTGCCAGCAGCTTAGCGGGGAGCGGGAATGAGCAGTTCTTC	CASSLAGSGNEQFF	-	TRBV7-6	-	TRBJ2-1
TGTGCCAGCAGCTTAGGGACAGGGAATAATTCACCCCTCCACTTT	CASSLGTGNNSPLHF	TRBD1	TRBV7-6	once	TRBJ1-6
TGTGCCAGCGCTCGAATGTTGGGCGGGGGGGCGTCCTACAATGAGCAGTTCTTC	CASARMLGGGASYNEQFF	TRBD2	TRBV5-8	-	TRBJ2-1
TGTGCCAGCAGCGCTCGGACAGGGATCTACAATGAGCAGTTCTTC	CASSARTGIYNEQFF	TRBD1	TRBV5-5	once	TRBJ2-1
TGTGCCAGCAGCCGGACTAGCGGGGGAAACACCGGGGAGCTGTTTTTT	CASSRTSGGNTGELFF	TRBD2	TRBV7-9	-	TRBJ2-2
TGTGCCAGTAGTATGAAGGTCAGGTCTAGCACAGATACGCAGTATTTT	CASSMKVRSSTDTQYF	-	TRBV19	-	TRBJ2-3
TGTGCCAGCAGCTTAGGGGGAGCCGGGACAGGGAACTACGAGCAGTACTTC	CASSLGGAGTGNYEQYF	TRBD1	TRBV7-9	few	TRBJ2-7
TGTGCCAGTAGTATGCGGGGGGGAGGAGGTCAGCCCCAGCATTTT	CASSMRGGGGQPQHF	-	TRBV19	-	TRBJ1-5
TGTGCCAGCAGTTTAGCGGGGGGGCCCCCAGATACGCAGTATTTT	CASSLAGGPPDTQYF	TRBD2	TRBV6-4	-	TRBJ2-3
TGCGCCAGCAGCCAGCGGGACTCCCCTTTCGATGAGCAGTTCTTC	CASSQRDSPFDEQFF	TRBD2	TRBV5-1	-	TRBJ2-1